These 9 T cell receptor beta chains came from one sample sequenced in a study of beta chain features in type 1 diabetes. Expressed TCRB transcripts got sequenced, as all isolated RNA was reverse transcribed. Sequencing used immunoSEQ multiplex PCR; TCRdb keeps in-frame clones, though not all of them. The table lists 620,000 or so clones, roughly 16% of them singletons. The sample comprised naive CD4+ T cells from blood. These receptors originate from a man younger than 35 in good health.

V and J are TRBV7-2 and TRBJ1-2, with TRBD1 matching 8 bases. Germline values: CDR1 SGHTA, CDR2 FQGNSA. V lost 0 bases, J lost 4 bases, and 1 base stayed unmatched. The CDR3 covers 14 residues. CDR3 nucleotide sequence: TGTGCCAGCAGCTTAGCAGACAGGGGCTATGGCTACACCTTC. Its protein product is CASSLADRGYGYTF.

The table lists this clone with a few counts. V gene TRBV20-1 combines with J gene TRBJ2-1, with a weak D call TRBD2 (6 bases). Germline values: CDR1 DFQATT, CDR2 SNEGSKA (reference sequence). V shed 2 bases and J shed 10 bases, with 9 bases lying between them. The CDR3 spans 11 residues. DNA of the CDR3: TGCAGTGCTAGACGGAGCGGGGAGCAGTTCTTC. This encodes CSARRSGEQFF.

The chain couples TRBV7-9 to TRBJ2-3; weak D call: TRBD2 (5 bases). Germline-derived CDR1 and CDR2 are SEHNR and FQNEAQ (reference sequence). The CDR3 is 12 amino acids. Trimming cost V 3 bases and J 4 bases, with 5 bases left between them. CDR3 in amino acids: CASSFGADTQYF. CDR3 nucleotide sequence: TGTGCCAGCAGCTTCGGGGCAGATACGCAGTATTTT.

This clone showed up just a few times. The J gene is TRBJ1-1, the V gene TRBV2, with a possible D match to TRBD1 (5 bases). V lost 9 bases, J lost 0 bases, and 8 bases lay in between. The CDR3 has 12 amino acids. Germline V gene sequence: CDR1 SNHLY, CDR2 FYNNEI. For the CDR3, the DNA is TGTGCCAGTCGGGGCCTGAACACTGAAGCTTTCTTT. Translating gives CASRGLNTEAFF. Drawing the rest from reference TRBV2 and TRBJ1-1, the complete variable domain is EPEVTQTPSHQVTQMGQEVILRCVPISNHLYFYWYRQILGQKVEFLVSFYNNEISEKSEIFDDQFSVERPDGSNFTLKIRSTKLEDSAMYFCASRGLNTEAFFGQGTRLTVV.

This clone was counted between two and nine times. The DNA of the CDR3 is TGCAGCGTTGAAGATCGGGGCCAGCCCCAGCATTTT. Its protein product is CSVEDRGQPQHF. The chain combines TRBV29-1 with TRBJ1-5; weak D call: TRBD1 (5 bases). Germline values: CDR1 SQVTM, CDR2 ANQGSEA. V lost 0 bases and J 7 bases, leaving 7 bases between the germline ends. This CDR3 spans 12 amino acids.

This clone was picked up a small number of times. V is TRBV6-5 and J is TRBJ2-7; 9 positions agree with TRBD1. The trim removed 6 bases at V and 0 bases at J, leaving 6 bases unmatched. Germline CDR1 is MNHEY and CDR2 is SVGAGI. The CDR3 runs to 15 residues. The CDR3 nucleotides are TGTGCCAGCAGACGGGACAGGGAAAGCTCCTACGAGCAGTACTTC. This codes for CASRRDRESSYEQYF.

The chain carries TRBV6-5 and TRBJ2-2; no firm D call. Per the germline V gene, CDR1 is MNHEY and CDR2 is SVGAGI. Trimming pared 6 bases from V and 7 bases from J, leaving 15 bases between. CDR3 length equals 14 residues. The CDR3 DNA reads as TGTGCCAGCAGCCAAAGACGAAGGGACGGGGAGCTGTTTTTT. Translated, it gives CASSQRRRDGELFF.

This clone was counted a few times. The genes are TRBV18 and TRBJ1-4; tentatively, D is TRBD1 (6 bases). The germline CDR1 and CDR2 sequences are KGHSH and LQKENI. V gave up 4 bases and J gave up 5 bases, with 11 bases separating them. The CDR3 sequence is 14 residues long. Here the CDR3 DNA reads TGTGCCAGCTCACACGGACAGTTAAATGAAAAACTGTTTTTT. It encodes CASSHGQLNEKLFF.

The chain joins TRBV7-9 to TRBJ1-6; 7 positions match TRBD1. Germline-derived CDR1 and CDR2 are SEHNR and FQNEAQ (reference sequence). The CDR3 spans 13 residues. After removal of 1 base from V and 10 bases from J, the junction contained 1 base not matched to a gene. The DNA for the CDR3 is TGTGCCAGCAGCTTAGACAGGGGATCACCCCTCCACTTT. Amino acid sequence: CASSLDRGSPLHF.